The 31 T cell receptor beta chains below come from one sample, sequenced in a study of cytotoxic CD8 clonotypes in ibrutinib-treated CLL. Sequencing used immunoSEQ multiplex PCR; TCRdb keeps in-frame clones, though not all of them. The sample lists roughly 250,000 clones; 60% to 75% were seen once. The sample in question was PBMCs, obtained after 24 months of ibrutinib treatment. The receptors derive from a human donor with chronic lymphocytic leukemia.

The V gene is TRBV13, the J gene TRBJ1-1; 7 bases agree with TRBD1. The CDR3 is 14 amino acids. The germline CDR1 and CDR2 sequences are PRHDT and FYEKMQ (reference sequence). J gave up 10 bases and V 0 bases, and 8 bases lay outside the gene matches. The CDR3 region has the DNA TGTGCCAGCAGCTTAGGCTTTGGGACAGACACAGCTTTCTTT. This encodes CASSLGFGTDTAFF.

The chain is built from TRBV27 and TRBJ2-1; D perhaps matches TRBD1 (5 bases). Per the germline V gene, CDR1 is MNHEY and CDR2 is SMNVEV (reference sequence). The CDR3 has 21 residues. Trimming removed 8 bases at V and 2 bases at J, with 34 bases between. CDR3 residues: CASCLAWMALGQHPTYNEQFF. CDR3 DNA: TGTGCCAGCTGCTTGGCTTGGATGGCTCTCGGACAACATCCGACCTACAATGAGCAGTTCTTC.

The chain links TRBV5-1 to TRBJ2-2, with D unclear. V was clipped by 3 bases and J by 4 bases, with 1 base between them. The CDR3 runs to 11 residues. CDR1 is SGHRS, CDR2 YFSETQ, per germline. This CDR3 reads CASSSTGELFF. CDR3 nucleotides: TGCGCCAGCAGCTCCACCGGGGAGCTGTTTTTT.

This chain links TRBV19 with TRBJ1-2; TRBD1 aligns across 7 bases. This CDR3 spans 12 amino acids. The germline V gene encodes CDR1 LNHDA and CDR2 SQIVND (reference sequence). V trimming: 5 bases; J trimming: 7 bases; junction bases outside the gene matches: 4. The CDR3 sequence is CASSQRQGGYTF. CDR3 DNA sequence: TGTGCCAGTAGTCAAAGACAGGGTGGCTACACCTTC.

This clone was counted only a few times. The chain's CDR3 is CASSILGTADEQYF. CDR3 DNA sequence: TGTGCCAGTAGTATTTTGGGGACCGCCGACGAGCAGTACTTC. The V gene is TRBV19, the J gene TRBJ2-7, with D tentatively TRBD1 or TRBD2 (5 bases each). Germline V gives CDR1 LNHDA, CDR2 SQIVND (reference sequence). The CDR3 covers 14 residues. V was pared by 3 bases and J by 5 bases, with 14 bases between.

This sequence joins TRBV29-1 and TRBJ2-7; 9 bases align to TRBD2. This CDR3 is 12 amino acids long. CDR1 is SQVTM, CDR2 ANQGSEA, per germline. The CDR3 DNA reads as TGCAGTGTAGCGGGAGTGTACTACGAGCAGTACTTC. It specifies CSVAGVYYEQYF.

This chain links TRBV28 with TRBJ1-2; maybe TRBD1 (5 bases). This CDR3 spans 16 amino acids. Per germline, CDR1 MDHEN and CDR2 SYDVKM. V lost 4 bases to trimming and J lost 7 bases, with 22 bases between them. CDR3 residues: CASSYGPLAPGGGYTF. CDR3 DNA: TGTGCCAGCAGTTACGGCCCTTTGGCGCCTGGGGGTGGCTACACCTTC.

Only a few counts were recorded for this clone. This sequence joins TRBV6-5 and TRBJ2-2; the D gene is possibly TRBD2 (7 bases). V lost 6 bases to trimming and J lost 8 bases, with 19 bases between them. The CDR3 totals 15 residues. Germline loops: CDR1 MNHEY, CDR2 SVGAGI. The CDR3 nucleotides are TGTGCCAGCAGCGGTCGGCGCGGGGGCGAAGGGGAGCTGTTTTTT. Protein product: CASSGRRGGEGELFF.

J is TRBJ1-2 and V is TRBV15; D is ambiguous. V lost 2 bases and J 1 base, leaving 17 bases between the germline ends. The germline CDR1 and CDR2 sequences are LNHNV and YYDKDF (reference sequence). There are 17 residues in the CDR3. The CDR3 DNA reads as TGTGCCACCAGCAGAACATTACAAACGCCCATTAACTATGGCTACACCTTC. Translated, it gives CATSRTLQTPINYGYTF.

This clone was picked up a small number of times. CDR3 in amino acids: CASSIDPNQPQHF. The CDR3 bases are TGTGCCAGTAGTATAGATCCCAATCAGCCCCAGCATTTT. The V gene is TRBV19, the J gene TRBJ1-5; D remains unclear. This CDR3 spans 13 amino acids. The germline CDR1 and CDR2 sequences are LNHDA and SQIVND (reference sequence). V was trimmed by 0 bases and J by 3 bases, leaving 3 bases between them.

CDR3 sequence reads: CASSFSGAGANVLTF. The CDR3 DNA sequence: TGTGCCAGCAGCTTTTCCGGAGCTGGGGCCAACGTCCTGACTTTC. The chain has TRBV5-4 and TRBJ2-6; D remains unclear. The CDR3 has 15 amino acids. Germline V gene sequence: CDR1 SGHNT, CDR2 YYREEE (reference sequence). V lost 2 bases and J lost 2, with 8 bases in between.

The chain combines TRBV7-8 with TRBJ2-5; D perhaps matches TRBD1 (5 bases). V was shortened by 5 bases and J by 1 base, with 14 bases between the two germline ends. This CDR3 region has 15 residues. Germline V gives CDR1 SGHVS, CDR2 FQNEAQ. CDR3 DNA: TGTGCCAGCAGCCGGTTATTCGACAGCCAAGAGACCCAGTACTTC. Its translation: CASSRLFDSQETQYF.

This clone came up once. V is TRBV9 and J is TRBJ2-3; 7 bases map to TRBD2. Per germline, CDR1 SGDLS and CDR2 YYNGEE. The ends lost 3 bases at V and 4 bases at J; junction bases unmatched: 8. CDR3 length: 15 amino acids. CDR3 loop: CASSASGLAADTQYF. In DNA, the CDR3 is TGTGCCAGCAGCGCTAGCGGCCTCGCGGCAGATACGCAGTATTTT.

A word on this clone: The sample has other DNA sequences that encode this CDR3 too. In DNA form, the CDR3 reads TGTGCCAGCAGTTATTCAGGGAGCTCCTACAATGAGCAGTTCTTC. Translation: CASSYSGSSYNEQFF. The chain employs TRBV6-5 and TRBJ2-1; D assignment may be TRBD1 or TRBD2 (5 bases each). CDR3 length equals 15 residues. V was shortened by 3 bases and J by 0 bases, with 9 bases between the two germline ends. Per the germline V gene, CDR1 is MNHEY and CDR2 is SVGAGI.

The V and J genes are TRBV28 and TRBJ1-2; a possible D gene is TRBD1 (5 bases). Germline assignment: CDR1 MDHEN and CDR2 SYDVKM. The germline V and J ends were trimmed by 8 bases and 3 bases, with 25 bases remaining between them. The CDR3 is 17 residues long. The CDR3 DNA reads TGTGCCAGCCAAGGGTATGAACAGGCCGAAACGGACTATGGCTACACCTTC. Encoded protein: CASQGYEQAETDYGYTF.

The genes are TRBV5-1 and TRBJ2-7; 12 bases are a match to TRBD2. In germline, CDR1 is SGHRS, CDR2 YFSETQ. The CDR3 extends over 14 amino acids. Trimming took 8 bases from V and 3 from J; bases not matched to a gene: 6. The CDR3 is CASKTSGSGYEQYF. The CDR3 DNA reads TGCGCCAGTAAGACTAGCGGGAGCGGCTACGAGCAGTACTTC.

This rearrangement joins TRBV7-2 to TRBJ1-1; D not certain. From germline, CDR1 is SGHTA and CDR2 FQGNSA. The CDR3 extends over 14 amino acids. V lost 2 bases and J 1 base, leaving 8 bases between the germline ends. CDR3 sequence: CASSLFWQNTEAFF. The CDR3 DNA reads as TGTGCCAGCAGCTTATTCTGGCAGAACACTGAAGCTTTCTTT.

This chain connects TRBV4-1 to TRBJ1-2, with 11 bases lining up with TRBD1. V lost 4 bases, J lost 8 bases, and 9 bases stayed unmatched. This CDR3 is 15 amino acids long. Germline CDR1 is MGHRA and CDR2 is YSYEKL. The CDR3 protein is CASSPADRGLQGYTF. The CDR3 DNA is TGCGCCAGCAGCCCAGCGGACAGGGGGCTTCAAGGCTACACCTTC.

The chain links TRBV28 to TRBJ1-2; 10 bases line up with TRBD1. CDR1 is MDHEN and CDR2 is SYDVKM in the germline V gene. The CDR3 has 17 residues. The J segment lost 4 bases and the V segment lost 4 bases, leaving 12 bases of the junction unmatched. The CDR3 coding sequence is TGTGCCAGCAGTTACTGGACGGGGGGACAGGGGTTCTATGGCTACACCTTC. It specifies CASSYWTGGQGFYGYTF.

The chain couples TRBV2 to TRBJ2-3; D not certain. The CDR3 totals 16 residues. Trimming pared 1 base from V and 2 bases from J, leaving 13 bases between. Germline CDR1 is SNHLY and CDR2 is FYNNEI. CDR3 loop: CASSEGLTTHTDTQYF. As DNA, the CDR3 is TGTGCCAGCAGTGAAGGTCTTACCACACACACAGATACGCAGTATTTT.

The rearrangement links TRBV7-2 to TRBJ2-7, with a possible D match to TRBD2 (6 bases). This CDR3 contains 15 residues. The germline CDR1 and CDR2 sequences are SGHTA and FQGNSA. V was cut by 0 bases and J by 5 bases, with 14 bases left in between. This chain's CDR3 is CASSLAGSEGHEQYF. Written as DNA, the CDR3 is TGTGCCAGCAGCTTAGCTGGGTCGGAGGGCCACGAGCAGTACTTC.

This clone was picked up one time. This chain connects TRBV19 to TRBJ2-5; D not resolved. The germline gives CDR1 LNHDA, CDR2 SQIVND (reference sequence). V lost 3 bases and J lost 7, with 12 bases in between. This CDR3 comprises 13 residues. The CDR3 DNA follows: TGTGCCAGTAGTATCCTAGGTGACGGGACCCAGTACTTC. Its translation is CASSILGDGTQYF.

The chain joins TRBV9 to TRBJ2-1; TRBD2 aligns across 16 bases. This CDR3 is 15 amino acids long. V gave up 3 bases and J gave up 10 bases; unmatched junction bases: 4. Germline loops: CDR1 SGDLS, CDR2 YYNGEE. The CDR3 bases are TGTGCCAGCAGCGCCTCGGGACTAGCGGGAGGGGAGCAGTTCTTC. Residues: CASSASGLAGGEQFF.

The chain uses TRBV14 and TRBJ2-1; 7 nucleotides line up with TRBD2. CDR1 and CDR2 from the germline V gene are SGHDN and FVKESK. V lost 1 base, J lost 4 bases, and 4 bases stayed unmatched. This CDR3 spans 15 amino acids. The CDR3 loop is CASSQGLAEYNEQFF. The CDR3 DNA sequence: TGTGCCAGCAGCCAAGGCCTAGCGGAGTACAATGAGCAGTTCTTC.

V is TRBV7-9 and J is TRBJ2-1; D is uncertain. Germline CDR1 SEHNR, CDR2 FQNEAQ (reference sequence). CDR3 length: 15 amino acids. Trimming took off 2 bases at V and 0 bases at J, with 8 bases between the two ends. CDR3 sequence reads: CASSLSPSSYNEQFF. The CDR3 nucleotides read TGTGCCAGCAGCTTATCGCCGAGCTCCTACAATGAGCAGTTCTTC.

This chain links TRBV27 with TRBJ2-7; 8 nucleotides match TRBD1. There are 16 residues in the CDR3. Germline V CDR1 and CDR2: MNHEY, SMNVEV (reference sequence). Trimming removed 4 bases from V and 5 bases from J; junction bases left unmatched: 13. The CDR3 is CASSSYVSTGDHEQYF. In DNA form, the CDR3 reads TGTGCCAGCAGTTCGTACGTCTCGACAGGGGACCACGAGCAGTACTTC.

V gene TRBV15 combines with J gene TRBJ2-1, with 9 bases fitting TRBD1. CDR3 length: 17 residues. Germline V gene lookup returns CDR1 LNHNV and CDR2 YYDKDF (reference sequence). The junction had 10 bases not matched to a gene; V was cut back by 0 bases and J by 7 bases. This CDR3 is CATSRDGGQGTGNEQFF. The CDR3 DNA is TGTGCCACCAGCAGAGATGGCGGACAGGGGACAGGGAATGAGCAGTTCTTC.

The chain couples TRBV5-6 to TRBJ2-6; no firm D call. V was clipped by 0 bases and J by 4 bases, with 14 bases between them. The CDR3 totals 17 residues. Germline V lookup: CDR1 SGHDT, CDR2 YYEEEE. The CDR3 bases are TGTGCCAGCAGCTTGGATTTCGGCTTTGAGGGGGCCAACGTCCTGACTTTC. Translating gives CASSLDFGFEGANVLTF.

The chain is built from TRBV4-1 and TRBJ2-7; 12 bases are a match to TRBD2. V gave up 4 bases and J gave up 5 bases; unmatched junction bases: 9. Germline V gene data show CDR1 as MGHRA and CDR2 as YSYEKL. This CDR3 spans 16 amino acids. DNA of the CDR3: TGCGCCAGCAGCCCTCTAGCGGGAGGGAGGGTAGACGAGCAGTACTTC. Its translation: CASSPLAGGRVDEQYF.

The rearrangement uses TRBV6-6 and TRBJ1-1, with D perhaps matching TRBD1 (6 bases). CDR3 size: 12 residues. Per the germline V gene, CDR1 is MNHNY and CDR2 is SVGAGI (reference sequence). Trimming stripped 6 bases from V and 8 bases from J, with 13 bases between. This CDR3 is CASSMPRGEAFF. The CDR3 region has the DNA TGTGCCAGCAGCATGCCCAGGGGCGAAGCTTTCTTT.

This clone occurred once. The chain combines TRBV6-5 with TRBJ2-7; 11 bases are shared with TRBD1. The V gene end was trimmed by 6 bases and the J gene end by 4 bases; junction bases not matched to a gene: 2. CDR1 and CDR2 from the germline V gene are MNHEY and SVGAGI. This CDR3 comprises 13 residues. The CDR3 reads CASSRDRGYEQYF. The CDR3 nucleotides read TGTGCCAGCAGCCGGGACAGGGGGTACGAGCAGTACTTC.